The clone carrying this TCR beta chain was detected a few times. Its antigen is not known. The CDR3 extends over 16 amino acids. Trimming removed 1 base from V and 7 bases from J; junction bases left unmatched: 7. In the library, each TCR cDNA molecule bore its own unique molecular identifier. TCRdb reanalysed the 5' RACE reads using MiXCR and keeps one entry per CDR3 protein. The sample lists some 64,000 distinct CDR3 sequences; 7% to 10% were seen once. Time point reported: sample taken at primary tumor resection. Tumor, nontumor lung or frozen PBMC supplied whole RNA that was sequenced unsorted. There were 75 or so donors, all of them untreated patients with early-stage non-small cell lung cancer. This sample was taken from a study of spatial heterogeneity in lung cancer. Study as a whole: A unique TCR and UMI combination showed up more than ten times in raw reads, on average.

The study's findings and limits: Blood showed ubiquitous tumor TCRs more often at resection than at routine follow-up.

This clonotype was obtained from a female donor with early-stage non-small cell lung cancer. The rearrangement links TRBV12-3 or TRBV12-4 to TRBJ2-2, with 9 bases lining up with TRBD1. The source was PBMCs, collected at surgery. The CDR3 DNA sequence: TGTGCCAGCAGTTTAGGCGGAGGGACAGGGAGCGGGGAGCTGTTTTTT. Encoded protein: CASSLGGGTGSGELFF.